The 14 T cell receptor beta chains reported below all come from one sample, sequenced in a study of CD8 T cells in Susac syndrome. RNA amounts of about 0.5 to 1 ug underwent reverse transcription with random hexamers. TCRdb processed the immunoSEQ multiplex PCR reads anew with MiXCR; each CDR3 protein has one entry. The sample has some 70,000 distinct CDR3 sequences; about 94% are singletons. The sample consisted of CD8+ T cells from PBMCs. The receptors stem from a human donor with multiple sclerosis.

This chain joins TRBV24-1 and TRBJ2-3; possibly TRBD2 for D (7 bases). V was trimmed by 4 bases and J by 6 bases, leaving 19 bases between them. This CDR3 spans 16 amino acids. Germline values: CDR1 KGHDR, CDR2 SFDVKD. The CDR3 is CATSDYSSGGPDTQYF. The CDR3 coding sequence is TGTGCCACCAGTGACTACTCTTCGGGGGGCCCGGATACGCAGTATTTT.

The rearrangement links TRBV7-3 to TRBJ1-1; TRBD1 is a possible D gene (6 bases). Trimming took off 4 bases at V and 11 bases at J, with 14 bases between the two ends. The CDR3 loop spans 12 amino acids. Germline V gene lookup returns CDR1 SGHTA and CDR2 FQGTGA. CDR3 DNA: TGTGCCAGCAGCTACAGGGAGGGGGAGGCTTTCTTT. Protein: CASSYREGEAFF.

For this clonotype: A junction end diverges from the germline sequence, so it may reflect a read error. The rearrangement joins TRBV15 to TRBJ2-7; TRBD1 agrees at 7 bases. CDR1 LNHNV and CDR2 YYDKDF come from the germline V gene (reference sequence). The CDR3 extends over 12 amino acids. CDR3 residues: CATSTGAQASDF. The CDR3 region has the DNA TGTGCCACCAGTACAGGGGCGCAGGCATCCGACTTC.

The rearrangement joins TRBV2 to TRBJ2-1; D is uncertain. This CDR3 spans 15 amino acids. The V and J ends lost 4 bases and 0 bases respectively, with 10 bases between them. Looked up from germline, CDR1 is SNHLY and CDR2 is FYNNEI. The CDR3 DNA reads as TGTGCCAGCAGTGCAGCGACCAGCTCCTACAATGAGCAGTTCTTC. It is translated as CASSAATSSYNEQFF.

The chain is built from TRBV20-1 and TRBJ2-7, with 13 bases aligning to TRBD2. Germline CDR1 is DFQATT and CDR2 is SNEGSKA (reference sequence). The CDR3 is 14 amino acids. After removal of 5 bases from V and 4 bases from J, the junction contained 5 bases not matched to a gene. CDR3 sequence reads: CSARTSGGTYEQYF. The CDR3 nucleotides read TGCAGTGCTCGGACTAGCGGGGGAACATACGAGCAGTACTTC.

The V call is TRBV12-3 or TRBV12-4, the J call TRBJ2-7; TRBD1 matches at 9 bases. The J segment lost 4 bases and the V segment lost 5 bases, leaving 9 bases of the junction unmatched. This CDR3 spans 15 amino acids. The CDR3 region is CASSHPGQGRYEQYF. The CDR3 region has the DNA TGTGCCAGCAGTCACCCGGGACAGGGAAGGTACGAGCAGTACTTC.

For the CDR3, the DNA is TGTGCCAGCAGCTCTACTCGGGCCGGCGGATGGGCTAACTATGGCTACACCTTC. It specifies CASSSTRAGGWANYGYTF. This chain connects TRBV12-3 or TRBV12-4 to TRBJ1-2; no firm D call. The CDR3 has 18 amino acids. Trimming stripped 6 bases from V and 0 bases from J, with 23 bases between.

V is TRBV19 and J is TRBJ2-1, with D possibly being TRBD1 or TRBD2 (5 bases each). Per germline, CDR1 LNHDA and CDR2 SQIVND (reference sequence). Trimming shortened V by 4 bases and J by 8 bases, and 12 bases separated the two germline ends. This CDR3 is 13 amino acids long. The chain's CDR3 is CASSTRDRDEQFF. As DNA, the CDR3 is TGTGCCAGTAGTACCCGGGACCGCGATGAGCAGTTCTTC.

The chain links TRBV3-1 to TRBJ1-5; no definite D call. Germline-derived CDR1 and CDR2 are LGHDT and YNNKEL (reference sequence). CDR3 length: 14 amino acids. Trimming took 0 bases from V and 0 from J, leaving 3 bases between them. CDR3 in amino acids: CASSQDGSNQPQHF. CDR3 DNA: TGTGCCAGCAGCCAAGATGGTAGCAATCAGCCCCAGCATTTT. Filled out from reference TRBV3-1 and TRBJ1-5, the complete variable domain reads DTAVSQTPKYLVTQMGNDKSIKCEQNLGHDTMYWYKQDSKKFLKIMFSYNNKELIINETVPNRFSPKSPDKAHLNLHINSLELGDSAVYFCASSQDGSNQPQHFGDGTRLSIL.

CDR3 amino acids: CASSLGAWGADPYEQYF. Written as DNA, the CDR3 is TGTGCCAGCAGCTTAGGTGCCTGGGGGGCGGACCCCTACGAGCAGTACTTC. V usage is TRBV13 and J usage is TRBJ2-7; possibly TRBD1 or TRBD2 for D (6 bases each). V lost 0 bases, J lost 2 bases, and 17 bases lay in between. Germline CDR1 reads PRHDT; CDR2 reads FYEKMQ (reference sequence). This CDR3 region has 17 residues.

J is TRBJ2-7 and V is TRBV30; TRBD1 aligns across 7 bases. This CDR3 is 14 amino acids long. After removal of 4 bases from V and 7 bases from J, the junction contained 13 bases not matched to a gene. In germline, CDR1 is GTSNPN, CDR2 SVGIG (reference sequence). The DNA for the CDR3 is TGTGCCTGGACCTCGTCGACAGGGTGGGGGGAGCAGTACTTC. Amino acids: CAWTSSTGWGEQYF.

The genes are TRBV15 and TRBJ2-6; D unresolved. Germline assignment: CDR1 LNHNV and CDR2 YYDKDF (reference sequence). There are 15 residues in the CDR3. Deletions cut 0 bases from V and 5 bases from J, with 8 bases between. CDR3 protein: CATSRDPDRANVLTF. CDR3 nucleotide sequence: TGTGCCACCAGCAGAGACCCCGATCGGGCCAACGTCCTGACTTTC. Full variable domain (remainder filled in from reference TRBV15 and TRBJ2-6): DAMVIQNPRYQVTQFGKPVTLSCSQTLNHNVMYWYQQKSSQAPKLLFHYYDKDFNNEADTPDNFQSRRPNTSFCFLDIRSPGLGDTAMYLCATSRDPDRANVLTFGAGSRLTVL.

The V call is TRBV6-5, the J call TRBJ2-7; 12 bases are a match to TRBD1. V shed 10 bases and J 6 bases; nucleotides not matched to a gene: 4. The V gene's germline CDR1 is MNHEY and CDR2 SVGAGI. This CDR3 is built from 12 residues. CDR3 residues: CATGTGGAEQYF. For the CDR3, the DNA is TGTGCCACCGGGACAGGGGGCGCCGAGCAGTACTTC.

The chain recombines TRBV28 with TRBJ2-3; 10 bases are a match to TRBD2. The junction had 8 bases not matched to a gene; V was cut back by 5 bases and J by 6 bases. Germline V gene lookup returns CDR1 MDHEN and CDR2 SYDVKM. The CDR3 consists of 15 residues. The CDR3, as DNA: TGTGCCAGCAGTCTACGTCTAGCGGGGGTCGATACGCAGTATTTT. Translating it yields CASSLRLAGVDTQYF.